This entry describes one T cell receptor beta chain. Its matching antigen is unknown. TCRdb's copy holds only in-frame clones and misses some; the assay was immunoSEQ multiplex PCR. The sample carries hundreds of thousands of clones, about 90% recorded once. This entry belongs to a study of shared clonotypes between healthy human individuals. Selected positively for CCR7 and CD45RO-negative, naive CD8 cells excluded terminally differentiated effector memory CD45RA+ cells. Overall study results and limits: Relative to memory subsets, naive subsets generally showed larger estimated richness. When compared with the clonotypes that were shared by all four sorted-subset donors, the non-shared clonotypes turned out to have lower generation probabilities.

This TCR derives from a man younger than 40 in good health. Sequenced material: naive CD8+ T cells sorted from blood.

The CDR3 DNA follows: TGTGCCAGCAGTCTTGAAAGCGTGACGGGACCGTCCTACAATGAGCAGTTCTTC. Translated: CASSLESVTGPSYNEQFF. The chain employs TRBV6-4 and TRBJ2-1, with D tentatively TRBD1 or TRBD2 (5 bases each). The CDR3 is made up of 18 amino acids. Germline V lookup: CDR1 MRHNA, CDR2 SNTAGT. V was pared by 5 bases and J by 1 base, with 21 bases between.